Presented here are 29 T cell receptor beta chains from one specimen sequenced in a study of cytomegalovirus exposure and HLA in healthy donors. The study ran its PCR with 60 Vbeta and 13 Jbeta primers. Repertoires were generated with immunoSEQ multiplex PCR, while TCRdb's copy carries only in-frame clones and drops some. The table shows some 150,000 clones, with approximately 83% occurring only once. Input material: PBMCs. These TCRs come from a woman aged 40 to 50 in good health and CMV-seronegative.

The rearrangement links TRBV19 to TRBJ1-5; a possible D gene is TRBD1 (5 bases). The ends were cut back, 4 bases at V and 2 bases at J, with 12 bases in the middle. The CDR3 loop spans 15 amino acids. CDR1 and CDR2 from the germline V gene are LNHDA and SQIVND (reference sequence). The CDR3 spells CASSKGRDGNQPQHF. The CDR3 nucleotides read TGTGCCAGTAGTAAAGGCAGGGATGGCAATCAGCCCCAGCATTTT. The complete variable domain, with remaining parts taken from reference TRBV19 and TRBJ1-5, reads DGGITQSPKYLFRKEGQNVTLSCEQNLNHDAMYWYRQDPGQGLRLIYYSQIVNDFQKGDIAEGYSVSREKKESFPLTVTSAQKNPTAFYLCASSKGRDGNQPQHFGDGTRLSIL.

The CDR3 nucleotides read TGTGCCAGCAGCTTAGAGGGGGGTGGATCGATGTTTTTT. Protein product: CASSLEGGGSMFF. The chain combines TRBV11-2 with TRBJ1-4; D possibly corresponds to TRBD1 (5 bases). V lost 0 bases and J 15 bases, leaving 14 bases between the germline ends. This CDR3 is built from 13 residues. CDR1 SGHAT and CDR2 FQNNGV come from the germline V gene.

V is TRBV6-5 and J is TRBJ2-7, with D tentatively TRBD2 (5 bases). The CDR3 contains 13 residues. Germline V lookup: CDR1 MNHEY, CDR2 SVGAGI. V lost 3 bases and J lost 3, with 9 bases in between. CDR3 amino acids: CASSYSENYEQYF. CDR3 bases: TGTGCCAGCAGTTATAGCGAAAACTACGAGCAGTACTTC.

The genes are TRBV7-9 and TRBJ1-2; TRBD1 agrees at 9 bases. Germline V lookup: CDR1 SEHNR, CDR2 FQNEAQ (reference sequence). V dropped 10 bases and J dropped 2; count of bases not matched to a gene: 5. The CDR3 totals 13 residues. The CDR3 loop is CATMGQGNYGYTF. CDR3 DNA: TGTGCCACAATGGGACAGGGAAACTATGGCTACACCTTC.

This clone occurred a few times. CDR3 in amino acids: CASSMAGTDTQYF. The DNA for the CDR3 is TGTGCCAGTAGTATGGCCGGCACAGATACGCAGTATTTT. The rearrangement uses TRBV19 and TRBJ2-3; no firm D call. The CDR3 sequence is 13 residues long. The V end lost 3 bases, the J end lost 1 base, and 5 bases lay between the germline ends. CDR1 and CDR2 (germline): LNHDA, SQIVND (reference sequence).

The CDR3 DNA reads TGCGCCAGCAGCTTGGGGGGGCGGACGTCCCCTCAGCGGACTGAAGCTTTCTTT. Translated: CASSLGGRTSPQRTEAFF. V gene TRBV5-1 combines with J gene TRBJ1-1; tentatively, D is TRBD1 (6 bases). V lost 0 bases, J lost 5 bases, and 23 bases lay in between. In germline, CDR1 is SGHRS, CDR2 YFSETQ. The CDR3 sequence is 18 residues long. Using reference TRBV5-1 and TRBJ1-1 for the parts outside the CDR3, the full variable domain is KAGVTQTPRYLIKTRGQQVTLSCSPISGHRSVSWYQQTPGQGLQFLFEYFSETQRNKGNFPGRFSGRQFSNSRSEMNVSTLELGDSALYLCASSLGGRTSPQRTEAFFGQGTRLTVV.

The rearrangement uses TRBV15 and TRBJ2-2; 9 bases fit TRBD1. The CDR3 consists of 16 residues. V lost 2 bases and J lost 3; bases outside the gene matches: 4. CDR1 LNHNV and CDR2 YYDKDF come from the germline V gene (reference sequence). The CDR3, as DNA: TGTGCCACCAGCAGACCGGGACAGGGCGACACCGGGGAGCTGTTTTTT. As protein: CATSRPGQGDTGELFF.

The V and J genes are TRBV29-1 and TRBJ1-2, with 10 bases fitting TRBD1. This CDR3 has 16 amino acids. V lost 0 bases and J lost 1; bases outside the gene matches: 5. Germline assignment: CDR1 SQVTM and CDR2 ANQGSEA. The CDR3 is CSVEDWDRGYNYGYTF. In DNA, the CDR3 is TGCAGCGTTGAAGATTGGGACAGGGGCTATAACTATGGCTACACCTTC. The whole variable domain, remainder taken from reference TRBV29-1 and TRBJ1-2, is SAVISQKPSRDICQRGTSLTIQCQVDSQVTMMFWYRQQPGQSLTLIATANQGSEATYESGFVIDKFPISRPNLTFSTLTVSNMSPEDSSIYLCSVEDWDRGYNYGYTFGSGTRLTVV.

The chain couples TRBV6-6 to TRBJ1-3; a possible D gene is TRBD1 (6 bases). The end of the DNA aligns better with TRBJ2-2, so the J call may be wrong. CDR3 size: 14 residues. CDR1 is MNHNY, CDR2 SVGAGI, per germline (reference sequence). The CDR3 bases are TGTGCCAGCAGTTACTTTTTTGGGGGCGAGGAGCTGTTTTTT. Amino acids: CASSYFFGGEELFF.

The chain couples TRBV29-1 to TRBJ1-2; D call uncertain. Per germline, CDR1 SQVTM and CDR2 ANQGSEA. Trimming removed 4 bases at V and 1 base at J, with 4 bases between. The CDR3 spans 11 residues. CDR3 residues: CSVGSNYGYTF. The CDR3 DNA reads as TGCAGCGTTGGGAGTAACTATGGCTACACCTTC.

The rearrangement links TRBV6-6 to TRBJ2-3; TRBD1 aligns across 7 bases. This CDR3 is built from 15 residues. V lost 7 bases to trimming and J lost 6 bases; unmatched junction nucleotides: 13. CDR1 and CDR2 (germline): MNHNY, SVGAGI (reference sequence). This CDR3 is CASTITGVIGDTQYF. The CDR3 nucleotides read TGTGCCAGCACCATAACAGGGGTAATTGGTGATACGCAGTATTTT.

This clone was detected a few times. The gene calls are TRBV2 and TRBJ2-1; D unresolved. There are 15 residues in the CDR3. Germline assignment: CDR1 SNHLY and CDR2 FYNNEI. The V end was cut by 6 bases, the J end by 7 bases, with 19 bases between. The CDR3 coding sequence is TGTGCCAGCAGGATGAGGTTAGAACTTGGAAATGAGCAGTTCTTC. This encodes CASRMRLELGNEQFF.

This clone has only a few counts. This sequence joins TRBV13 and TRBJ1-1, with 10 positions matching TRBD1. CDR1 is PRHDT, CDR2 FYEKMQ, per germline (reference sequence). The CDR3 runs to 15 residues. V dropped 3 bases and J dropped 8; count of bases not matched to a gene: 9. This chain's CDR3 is CASSLLTGGGFEAFF. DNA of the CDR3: TGTGCCAGCAGCTTGTTGACAGGGGGCGGGTTCGAAGCTTTCTTT. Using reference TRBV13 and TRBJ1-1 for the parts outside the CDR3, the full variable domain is AAGVIQSPRHLIKEKRETATLKCYPIPRHDTVYWYQQGPGQDPQFLISFYEKMQSDKGSIPDRFSAQQFSDYHSELNMSSLELGDSALYFCASSLLTGGGFEAFFGQGTRLTVV.

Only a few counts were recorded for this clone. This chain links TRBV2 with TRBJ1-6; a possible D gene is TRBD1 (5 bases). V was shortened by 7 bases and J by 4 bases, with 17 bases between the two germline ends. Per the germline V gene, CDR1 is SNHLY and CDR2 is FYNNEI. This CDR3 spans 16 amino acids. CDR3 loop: CASINPQGRYNSPLHF. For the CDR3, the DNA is TGTGCCAGCATTAACCCCCAGGGCCGGTATAATTCACCCCTCCACTTT. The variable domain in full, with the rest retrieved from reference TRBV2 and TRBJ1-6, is EPEVTQTPSHQVTQMGQEVILRCVPISNHLYFYWYRQILGQKVEFLVSFYNNEISEKSEIFDDQFSVERPDGSNFTLKIRSTKLEDSAMYFCASINPQGRYNSPLHFGNGTRLTVT.

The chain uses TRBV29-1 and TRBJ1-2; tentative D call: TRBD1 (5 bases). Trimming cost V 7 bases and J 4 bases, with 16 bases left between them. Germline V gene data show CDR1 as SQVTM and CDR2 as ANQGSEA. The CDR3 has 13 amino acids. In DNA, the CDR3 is TGCAGCGCTCGTATGCAGGGCTCCTATGGCTACACCTTC. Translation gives CSARMQGSYGYTF.

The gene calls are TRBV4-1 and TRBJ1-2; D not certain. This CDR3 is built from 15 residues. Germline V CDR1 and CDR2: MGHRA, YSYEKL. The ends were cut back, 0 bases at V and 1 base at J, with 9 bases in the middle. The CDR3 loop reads CASSQDQKDNYGYTF. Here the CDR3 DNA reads TGCGCCAGCAGCCAAGATCAGAAAGATAACTATGGCTACACCTTC.

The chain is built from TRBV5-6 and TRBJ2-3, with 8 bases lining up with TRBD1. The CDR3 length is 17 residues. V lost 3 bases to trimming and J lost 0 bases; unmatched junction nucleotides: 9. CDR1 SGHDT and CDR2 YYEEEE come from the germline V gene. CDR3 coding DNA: TGTGCCAGCAGCTGGGACAGGAATAGCCCTAGCACAGATACGCAGTATTTT. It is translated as CASSWDRNSPSTDTQYF.

CDR3 in amino acids: CASRVQGRNTEAFF. CDR3 coding DNA: TGTGCCAGCCGGGTGCAGGGGAGGAACACTGAAGCTTTCTTT. This chain joins TRBV28 and TRBJ1-1; a possible D gene is TRBD1 (6 bases). The V gene lost 8 bases and the J gene lost 1 base, with 14 bases spanning the gap. Germline V gene sequence: CDR1 MDHEN, CDR2 SYDVKM. The CDR3 runs 14 residues.

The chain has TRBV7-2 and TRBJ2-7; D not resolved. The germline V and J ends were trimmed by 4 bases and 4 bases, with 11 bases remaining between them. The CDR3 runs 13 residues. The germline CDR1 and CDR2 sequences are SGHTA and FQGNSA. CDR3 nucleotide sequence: TGTGCCAGCAGCTACGACAAACGATACGAGCAGTACTTC. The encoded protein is CASSYDKRYEQYF.

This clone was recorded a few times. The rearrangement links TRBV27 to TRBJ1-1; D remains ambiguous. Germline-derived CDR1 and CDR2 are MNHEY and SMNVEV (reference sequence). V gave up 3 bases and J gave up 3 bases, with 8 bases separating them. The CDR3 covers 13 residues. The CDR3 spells CASSFSRDTEAFF. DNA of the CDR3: TGTGCCAGCAGTTTTTCCCGGGACACTGAAGCTTTCTTT.

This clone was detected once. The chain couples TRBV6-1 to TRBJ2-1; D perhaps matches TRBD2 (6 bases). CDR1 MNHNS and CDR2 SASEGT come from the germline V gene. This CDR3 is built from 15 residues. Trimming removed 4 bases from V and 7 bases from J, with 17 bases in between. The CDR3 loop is CASSGRRGGSNEQFF. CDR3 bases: TGTGCCAGCAGTGGAAGGCGCGGAGGGTCTAATGAGCAGTTCTTC.

Written as DNA, the CDR3 is TGTGCCAGTAGTATAGATGGGACAGGGGTAGAAGCTTTCTTT. It is translated as CASSIDGTGVEAFF. The chain couples TRBV19 to TRBJ1-1; TRBD1 matches 10 bases. V dropped 0 bases and J dropped 8; count of bases not matched to a gene: 3. The CDR3 contains 14 residues. Germline loops: CDR1 LNHDA, CDR2 SQIVND (reference sequence).

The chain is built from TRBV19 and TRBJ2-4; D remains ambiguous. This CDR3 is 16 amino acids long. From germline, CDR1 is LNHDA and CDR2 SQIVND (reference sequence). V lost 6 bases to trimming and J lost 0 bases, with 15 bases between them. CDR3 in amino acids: CASSPRYPIAKNIQYF. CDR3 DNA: TGTGCCAGTAGCCCTAGATATCCGATAGCCAAAAACATTCAGTACTTC.

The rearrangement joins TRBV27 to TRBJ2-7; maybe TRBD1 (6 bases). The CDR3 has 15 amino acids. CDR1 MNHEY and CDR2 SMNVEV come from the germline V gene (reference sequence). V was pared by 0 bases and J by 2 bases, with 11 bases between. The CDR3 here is CASSLSGTNTYEQYF. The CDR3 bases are TGTGCCAGCAGTTTATCCGGGACAAACACCTACGAGCAGTACTTC.

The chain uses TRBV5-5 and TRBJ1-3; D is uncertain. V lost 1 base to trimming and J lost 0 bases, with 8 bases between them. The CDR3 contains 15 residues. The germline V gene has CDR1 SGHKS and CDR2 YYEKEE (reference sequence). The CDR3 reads CASSLWRSSGNTIYF. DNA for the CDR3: TGTGCCAGCAGCTTGTGGCGGAGCTCTGGAAACACCATATATTTT.

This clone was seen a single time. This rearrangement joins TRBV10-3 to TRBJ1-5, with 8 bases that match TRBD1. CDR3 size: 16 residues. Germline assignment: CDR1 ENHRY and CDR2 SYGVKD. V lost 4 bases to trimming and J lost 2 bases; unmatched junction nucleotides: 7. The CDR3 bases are TGTGCCATCAGTGGACAGGGGAGGGGTGGCAATCAGCCCCAGCATTTT. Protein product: CAISGQGRGGNQPQHF.

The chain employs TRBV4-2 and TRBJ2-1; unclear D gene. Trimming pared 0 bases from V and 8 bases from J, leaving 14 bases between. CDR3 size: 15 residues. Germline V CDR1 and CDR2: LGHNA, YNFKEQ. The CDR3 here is CASSQESTLGDEQFF. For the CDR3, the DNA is TGTGCCAGCAGCCAAGAATCGACTTTAGGCGATGAGCAGTTCTTC.

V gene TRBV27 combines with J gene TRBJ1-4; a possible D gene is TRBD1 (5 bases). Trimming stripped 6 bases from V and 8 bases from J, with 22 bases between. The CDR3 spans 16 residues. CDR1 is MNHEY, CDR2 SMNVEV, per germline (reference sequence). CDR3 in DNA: TGTGCCAGCAGCGCCTCACCCGCAGGGAAAGGCGAAAAACTGTTTTTT. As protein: CASSASPAGKGEKLFF. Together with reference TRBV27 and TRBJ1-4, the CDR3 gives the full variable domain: EAQVTQNPRYLITVTGKKLTVTCSQNMNHEYMSWYRQDPGLGLRQIYYSMNVEVTDKGDVPEGYKVSRKEKRNFPLILESPSPNQTSLYFCASSASPAGKGEKLFFGSGTQLSVL.

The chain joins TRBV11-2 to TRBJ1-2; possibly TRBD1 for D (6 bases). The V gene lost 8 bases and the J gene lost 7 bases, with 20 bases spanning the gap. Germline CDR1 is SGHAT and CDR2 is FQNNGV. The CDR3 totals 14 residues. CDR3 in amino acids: CASRKPGGHSGYTF. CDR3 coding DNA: TGTGCCAGCCGCAAACCGGGGGGGCACTCTGGCTACACCTTC.